This is a list of T cell receptor beta chains from one sample in a study of T cell responses to AZD1222 COVID-19 vaccine. The method was immunoSEQ multiplex PCR; TCRdb's version includes in-frame clones alone and lacks a portion of them. The sample includes approximately 150,000 clones, 80% to 95% seen only once; the top ten take 2% to 2.5%. The specimen was peripheral blood, collected on day 0 of AZD1222 vaccination. These receptors were taken from an adult in good health. The conserved cysteine and the conserved F or W are not part of the CDR3 here. D genes are given only for firm matches.

V gene: TRBV6-5
J gene: TRBJ2-7
D gene: .
CDR3 protein: ASSYSGRTGEQY

V gene: TRBV3-1/TRBV3-2
J gene: TRBJ2-5
D gene: .
CDR3 protein: ASSQRLGAETQY

V gene: TRBV11-2
J gene: TRBJ2-7
D gene: TRBD1
CDR3 protein: ASSLLGTGVYEQY

V gene: TRBV6-5
J gene: TRBJ1-1
D gene: TRBD1
CDR3 protein: ASRGQGSDTEAF

V gene: TRBV11-2
J gene: TRBJ1-2
D gene: .
CDR3 protein: ASSHREAGYT

V gene: TRBV30
J gene: TRBJ2-7
D gene: .
CDR3 protein: AWNPGNWGEQY

V gene: TRBV7-6
J gene: TRBJ2-3
D gene: .
CDR3 protein: ASSLGRVAAQY

V gene: TRBV5-3
J gene: TRBJ2-7
D gene: TRBD2
CDR3 protein: ARISLAGSRREQY

V gene: TRBV5-6
J gene: TRBJ1-1
D gene: .
CDR3 protein: ASTTIGGNTEAF

V gene: TRBV4-1
J gene: TRBJ2-3
D gene: .
CDR3 protein: ASSQGRRGGGTDTQY

V gene: TRBV5-6
J gene: TRBJ2-3
D gene: TRBD2
CDR3 protein: ASSWGLALSTDTQY

V gene: TRBV4-2
J gene: TRBJ2-7
D gene: .
CDR3 protein: ASSQDALPYEQY

V gene: TRBV6-1
J gene: TRBJ1-3
D gene: .
CDR3 protein: ASSEQERGTIY

V gene: TRBV4-3
J gene: TRBJ1-4
D gene: TRBD1
CDR3 protein: ASSQMGQSVGYEKLF

V gene: TRBV9
J gene: TRBJ2-3
D gene: TRBD1
CDR3 protein: ASSVASGTGVKDTQY

V gene: TRBV25-1
J gene: TRBJ2-5
D gene: .
CDR3 protein: ASSDRRAFQETQY

V gene: TRBV7-2
J gene: TRBJ2-2
D gene: .
CDR3 protein: ASSLVLAGELF

V gene: TRBV13
J gene: TRBJ2-1
D gene: .
CDR3 protein: ASSLVRASSYNEQF

V gene: TRBV4-2
J gene: TRBJ2-3
D gene: TRBD2
CDR3 protein: ASSQDSLAGGSTDTQY

V gene: TRBV4-3
J gene: TRBJ1-3
D gene: .
CDR3 protein: ASSQGGRGTPGNTIY

V gene: TRBV9
J gene: TRBJ1-4
D gene: .
CDR3 protein: ASSVGLGVDNEKLF

V gene: TRBV4-3
J gene: TRBJ2-3
D gene: .
CDR3 protein: ASSQNRHMDTQY

V gene: TRBV11-1
J gene: TRBJ2-1
D gene: .
CDR3 protein: ASSLAGTWNEQF

V gene: TRBV12-3/TRBV12-4
J gene: TRBJ2-5
D gene: TRBD1
CDR3 protein: ASGTAQQETQY

V gene: TRBV11-3
J gene: TRBJ2-2
D gene: TRBD2
CDR3 protein: ASSLAGGTGELF

V gene: TRBV7-2
J gene: TRBJ1-5
D gene: .
CDR3 protein: ASSLDTVNQPQH

V gene: TRBV5-6
J gene: TRBJ2-7
D gene: TRBD1
CDR3 protein: ASSFQGVYEQY

V gene: TRBV28
J gene: TRBJ1-3
D gene: .
CDR3 protein: ASSAGTAPGNTIY

V gene: TRBV18
J gene: TRBJ1-5
D gene: .
CDR3 protein: ASSPGGNQPQH

V gene: TRBV6-5
J gene: TRBJ2-7
D gene: .
CDR3 protein: ASTPGGSISYEQY

V gene: TRBV19
J gene: TRBJ2-1
D gene: .
CDR3 protein: ASSTSPNYNEQF

V gene: TRBV4-2
J gene: TRBJ2-7
D gene: .
CDR3 protein: ASSQSQAQSYEQY

V gene: TRBV18
J gene: TRBJ2-3
D gene: .
CDR3 protein: ASSPRIQEPNTDTQY

V gene: TRBV5-3
J gene: TRBJ2-5
D gene: .
CDR3 protein: ARGQGGNETQY

V gene: TRBV30
J gene: TRBJ1-1
D gene: TRBD1
CDR3 protein: AWNRGPNTEAF

V gene: TRBV15
J gene: TRBJ2-3
D gene: .
CDR3 protein: ATSSRGAGDTQY

V gene: TRBV7-9
J gene: TRBJ1-1
D gene: TRBD1
CDR3 protein: ASSLGQGAGTEAF

V gene: TRBV25-1
J gene: TRBJ1-2
D gene: .
CDR3 protein: ASSAGYYGYT